A selection of T cell receptor beta chains follows, all from one sample in a study of blood T cell repertoires in COVID-19. Clones were sequenced by immunoSEQ multiplex PCR, and TCRdb holds only the in-frame ones, with some missing. The top ten clones hold around 0.98% of a sample with roughly 250,000 clones, around 83% of them seen once. The sample comprised peripheral blood. All receptors derive from a man aged 35-49 years with acute or convalescent COVID-19. Both conserved end residues are part of each CDR3. Each record gives: clone size, J gene, V gene, D gene, CDR3 DNA, CDR3 protein. A D gene is named only where the DNA matches it firmly. Rows may omit the clone size; those that give it use once, few, many or a size class.

clone_size: .; j_call: TRBJ1-3; v_call: TRBV6-5; d_call: .; cdr3_nt: TGTGCCAGCAGTTACTCGTTAGCAAGCCGGGGAAACACCATATATTTT; cdr3_aa: CASSYSLASRGNTIYF
clone_size: few; j_call: TRBJ1-4; v_call: TRBV6-1; d_call: TRBD1; cdr3_nt: TGTGCCAGCAGTGAAGCGCAAGGGGGCTATGAAAAACTGTTTTTT; cdr3_aa: CASSEAQGGYEKLFF
clone_size: few; j_call: TRBJ1-1; v_call: TRBV6-2/TRBV6-3; d_call: .; cdr3_nt: TGTGCCAGCAGTTATGGGTTAACCAGACTTACGCCAGAGAACACTGAAGCTTTCTTT; cdr3_aa: CASSYGLTRLTPENTEAFF
clone_size: .; j_call: TRBJ1-1; v_call: TRBV27; d_call: TRBD1; cdr3_nt: TGTGCCAGCAGTTTATTCGGGACAGGGGGGATGAACACTGAAGCTTTCTTT; cdr3_aa: CASSLFGTGGMNTEAFF
clone_size: .; j_call: TRBJ2-7; v_call: TRBV4-2; d_call: .; cdr3_nt: TGTGCCAGCAGCCACGGGGACTTATCCTACGAGCAGTACTTC; cdr3_aa: CASSHGDLSYEQYF
clone_size: once; j_call: TRBJ2-1; v_call: TRBV15; d_call: TRBD1; cdr3_nt: TGTGCCACCAGCGTCGGGACAGCTTGGAATGAGCAGTTCTTC; cdr3_aa: CATSVGTAWNEQFF
clone_size: .; j_call: TRBJ2-3; v_call: TRBV4-3; d_call: .; cdr3_nt: TGCGCCAGCAGCCAAGGGGCGGGAACGAGGGATACGCAGTATTTT; cdr3_aa: CASSQGAGTRDTQYF
clone_size: .; j_call: TRBJ1-2; v_call: TRBV2; d_call: TRBD1; cdr3_nt: TGTGCCACCGCGGGACAGGGAGGCTATGGCTACACCTTC; cdr3_aa: CATAGQGGYGYTF
clone_size: .; j_call: TRBJ1-5; v_call: TRBV7-2; d_call: .; cdr3_nt: TGTGCCAGCAGCTTGTTTGGGCCAGATCAGCCCCAGCATTTT; cdr3_aa: CASSLFGPDQPQHF
clone_size: .; j_call: TRBJ2-1; v_call: TRBV5-1; d_call: TRBD2; cdr3_nt: TGCGCCAGCAGTTCGGCGGGGGGGAGTTACAATGAGCAGTTCTTC; cdr3_aa: CASSSAGGSYNEQFF
clone_size: .; j_call: TRBJ1-6; v_call: TRBV6-4; d_call: .; cdr3_nt: TGTGCCAGCAGTGAACAGGCGAATTCACCCCTCCACTTT; cdr3_aa: CASSEQANSPLHF
clone_size: .; j_call: TRBJ2-3; v_call: TRBV7-9; d_call: .; cdr3_nt: TGTGCCAGCCGCCGACAGGTTGCGCAGTATTTT; cdr3_aa: CASRRQVAQYF
clone_size: .; j_call: TRBJ1-4; v_call: TRBV11-3; d_call: .; cdr3_nt: TGTGCCAGCAGAGGAGGTCCGAGAGAAAAACTGTTTTTT; cdr3_aa: CASRGGPREKLFF
clone_size: .; j_call: TRBJ1-1; v_call: TRBV7-9; d_call: TRBD1; cdr3_nt: TGTGCCAGCAGTCCCGGGACAGGGTGGGACACTGAAGCTTTCTTT; cdr3_aa: CASSPGTGWDTEAFF
clone_size: .; j_call: TRBJ2-3; v_call: TRBV5-8; d_call: .; cdr3_nt: TGTGCCAGCAGCTTGGGGCCCACAGATACGCAGTATTTT; cdr3_aa: CASSLGPTDTQYF
clone_size: .; j_call: TRBJ1-4; v_call: TRBV7-9; d_call: .; cdr3_nt: TGTGCCAGCAGCTTATCTAGCCATGAAAAACTGTTTTTT; cdr3_aa: CASSLSSHEKLFF